A single sample gave rise to the 18 T cell receptor beta chains below, sequenced in a study of blood T cells in healthy people across ages. Through a sample-barcoded 5' primer and a J-beta primer mix, a second PCR was run for roughly 6 to 11 cycles. TCRdb recomputed calls from the 5' RACE reads with MiXCR, one row per CDR3 protein. The data show 800,000 to 950,000 distinct CDR3 sequences, almost 30% seen once. The same sample was also used in a study of T cells of mothers and their children.

The sample consisted of blood. Receptor source: a woman in her 40s in good health.

This clonotype was seen a few times. A much larger clone differs by one base, so this may be a read error. This chain uses TRBV9 with TRBJ2-7; the D call may be TRBD1 or TRBD2 (5 bases each). This CDR3 region has 14 residues. V was pared by 0 bases and J by 5 bases, with 12 bases between. Germline lookup yields CDR1 SGDLS and CDR2 YYNGEE. Here the CDR3 DNA reads TGTGCCAGCAGCGTAGACCCAGGGACCCACGAGCAGTACTTC. Amino acid sequence: CASSVDPGTHEQYF.

This rearrangement joins TRBV20-1 to TRBJ2-5; a possible D gene is TRBD2 (5 bases). Trimming cost V 5 bases and J 5 bases, with 12 bases left between them. CDR3 length: 12 residues. The germline V gene encodes CDR1 DFQATT and CDR2 SNEGSKA (reference sequence). CDR3 DNA sequence: TGCAGTGCTCCGGACTGGGGTGAGACCCAGTACTTC. It codes for CSAPDWGETQYF.

As concerns this clonotype: A read error may produce the germline difference seen at one junction end. CDR3 bases: TGTGCCAGCAGTCCCTGGCAGGGGACAGCAGATACGCAATATTTT. Protein product: CASSPWQGTADTQYF. This sequence joins TRBV12-3 or TRBV12-4 and TRBJ2-3, with 7 bases aligning to TRBD1. The CDR3 loop spans 15 amino acids.

The chain links TRBV12-3 or TRBV12-4 to TRBJ2-3, with 7 bases fitting TRBD2. The CDR3 contains 15 residues. Unmatched junction bases numbered 6, after V lost 5 bases and J lost 1 base. CDR3 sequence (DNA): TGTGCCAGCAGTCTCCGACTAGCACGCACAGATACGCAGTATTTT. Translating it yields CASSLRLARTDTQYF.

Worth noting for this clonotype: Its ends do not fully match the called genes, so a read error is possible. The rearrangement uses TRBV20-1 and TRBJ2-7; D uncertain. Germline V gives CDR1 DFQATT, CDR2 SNEGSKA (reference sequence). The CDR3 runs 10 residues. The CDR3 nucleotides read TGCAGTGCAAGGGTTGCGGAGCGGTACTTC. Translation: CSARVAERYF.

This clonotype was picked up one time. Germline is not matched at one junction end, which may reflect a read error. The gene calls are TRBV7-2 and TRBJ1-6; D is undetermined. The CDR3 contains 14 residues. The germline V gene has CDR1 SGHTA and CDR2 FQGNSA. The CDR3: CASSLLGMNSPPHF. In DNA form, the CDR3 reads TGTGCCAGCAGCTTACTTGGGATGAATTCACCCCCCCACTTT.

This clonotype was seen more than once but under ten times. The V call is TRBV6-2 or TRBV6-3, the J call TRBJ1-5; tentatively, D is TRBD1 (5 bases). V was pared by 8 bases and J by 5 bases, with 10 bases between. Germline assignment: CDR1 MNHEY and CDR2 SVGEGT. The CDR3 runs 12 residues. The CDR3 protein is CASRQGYQPQHF. CDR3 in DNA: TGTGCCAGCCGCCAGGGATATCAGCCCCAGCATTTT.

This clonotype has more than one count but fewer than ten. The V gene is TRBV6-1, the J gene TRBJ1-2, with TRBD1 as a possible D gene (5 bases). Trimming took 7 bases from V and 4 from J, leaving 25 bases between them. The CDR3 totals 17 residues. CDR1 is MNHNS and CDR2 is SASEGT in the germline V gene. The CDR3 DNA reads TGTGCCAGCACCCTAGGGACCAGGGCCAATCGCGGCTATGGCTACACCTTC. Its translation: CASTLGTRANRGYGYTF.

The sample holds many counts of this clonotype. CDR3 residues: CASSLASNYEQYF. In nucleotides, the CDR3 is TGTGCCAGCAGCTTAGCCTCAAACTACGAGCAGTACTTC. The chain joins TRBV7-6 to TRBJ2-7; D unclear. This CDR3 spans 13 amino acids. Trimming shortened V by 0 bases and J by 3 bases, and 6 bases separated the two germline ends. The germline V gene has CDR1 SGHVS and CDR2 FNYEAQ.

This clonotype was counted many times. The chain employs TRBV7-9 and TRBJ2-7; the D gene could be TRBD1 or TRBD2 (6 bases each). Trimming removed 6 bases from V and 4 bases from J, with 13 bases in between. Germline loops: CDR1 SEHNR, CDR2 FQNEAQ (reference sequence). CDR3 length: 13 amino acids. The CDR3 loop is CASRPTGGYEQYF. DNA of the CDR3: TGTGCCAGCAGGCCGACAGGAGGGTACGAGCAGTACTTC.

The V gene is TRBV20-1, the J gene TRBJ2-7, with a possible D match to TRBD1 (6 bases). CDR3 size: 15 residues. Deletions cut 0 bases from V and 1 base from J, with 13 bases between. CDR1 and CDR2 (germline): DFQATT, SNEGSKA (reference sequence). The CDR3 loop reads CSARDGQRMSYEQYF. The CDR3 region has the DNA TGCAGTGCTAGAGACGGACAGAGAATGTCCTACGAGCAGTACTTC.

This clonotype was counted at least ten times. The chain's CDR3 is CASSPGGTQETQYF. CDR3 coding DNA: TGTGCCAGCAGCCCCGGTGGGACTCAAGAGACCCAGTACTTC. V and J are TRBV7-2 and TRBJ2-5; a weak D match, TRBD2 (6 bases). CDR1 and CDR2 from the germline V gene are SGHTA and FQGNSA. The CDR3 totals 14 residues. V was shortened by 5 bases and J by 2 bases, with 12 bases between the two germline ends.

V is TRBV6-2 or TRBV6-3 and J is TRBJ1-1; tentatively, D is TRBD1 (6 bases). The CDR3 consists of 11 residues. CDR1 is MNHEY, CDR2 SVGEGT, per germline. Trimming stripped 5 bases from V and 6 bases from J, with 7 bases between. In nucleotides, the CDR3 is TGTGCCAGCAGTCAGGGGTCTGAAGCTTTCTTT. It yields the protein CASSQGSEAFF.

There are a few counts of this clonotype. The rearrangement links TRBV14 to TRBJ1-6; TRBD1 might be the D (5 bases). The CDR3 covers 15 residues. Trimming removed 2 bases at V and 8 bases at J, with 13 bases between. CDR1 SGHDN and CDR2 FVKESK come from the germline V gene. The CDR3 loop reads CASSQLRQGDSPLHF. CDR3 DNA sequence: TGTGCCAGCAGCCAACTGAGGCAGGGTGATTCACCCCTCCACTTT.

This chain joins TRBV5-1 and TRBJ1-5; 7 nucleotides align to TRBD1. The CDR3 sequence is 15 residues long. The germline V gene encodes CDR1 SGHRS and CDR2 YFSETQ. Trimming at V came to 2 bases and at J to 1 base, leaving 3 bases not matched to a gene. CDR3 in amino acids: CASSFVGQSNQPQHF. In DNA form, the CDR3 reads TGCGCCAGCAGCTTCGTGGGACAGAGCAATCAGCCCCAGCATTTT.

This clonotype has only a few counts. The rearrangement links TRBV6-6 to TRBJ2-5, with D uncertain. Germline V gene lookup returns CDR1 MNHNY and CDR2 SVGAGI (reference sequence). Trimming stripped 8 bases from V and 3 bases from J, with 7 bases between. CDR3 size: 11 residues. As DNA, the CDR3 is TGTGCCAGCGGGCAGAAAGAGACCCAGTACTTC. As protein: CASGQKETQYF.

Remarks on this clonotype: The CDR3 ends on some other residue instead of the conserved phenylalanine or tryptophan, so this is likely a read error. The chain joins TRBV5-5 to TRBJ2-6; D remains unclear. CDR3 length: 15 residues. Germline V lookup: CDR1 SGHKS, CDR2 YYEKEE (reference sequence). CDR3 sequence reads: CASSRDLAGANVLTC. The CDR3 bases are TGTGCCAGCAGCCGCGACTTGGCTGGAGCCAACGTCCTGACTTGC.

The V gene is TRBV11-1, the J gene TRBJ1-1; D is possibly TRBD1 (6 bases). CDR1 SGHAT and CDR2 FQDESV come from the germline V gene (reference sequence). V lost 4 bases and J 6 bases, leaving 15 bases between the germline ends. This CDR3 is built from 14 residues. The CDR3 sequence: CASSSSRGWAEAFF. For the CDR3, the DNA is TGTGCCAGCAGCTCCTCCAGGGGTTGGGCTGAAGCTTTCTTT.